The clone carrying this T cell receptor (beta chain) was observed at least ten times. The target antigen is unknown. MiXCR was run by TCRdb on the reads, yielding one entry per CDR3 protein. Of 900,000 to 950,000 distinct CDR3 sequences detected, 31% appear once; the ten largest clones hold about 14%. This specimen comes from a study of T cell repertoires in cytomegalovirus infection. Study background: Shared public TCR beta signatures pointed to both CMV infection and a matching HLA type.

The CDR3 has 15 amino acids. The germline CDR1 and CDR2 sequences are SGHVS and FNYEAQ. V was cut by 5 bases and J by 4 bases, with 15 bases left in between. Material: cultured CD8+ T cells from PBMCs, obtained from culture after CMV antigen stimulation. The receptor comes from a human donor in good health (CMV status not recorded). Some clones in this sample may be carry-over from other donors' samples. V is TRBV7-6 and J is TRBJ1-3, with D perhaps matching TRBD1 (6 bases). The CDR3 protein is CASSATGYSGNTIYF. The CDR3 bases are TGTGCCAGCAGCGCTACAGGGTATTCAGGAAACACCATATATTTT.